This T cell receptor (beta chain) comes out of a study of blood T cell repertoires in COVID-19. The wider study: Some COVID-19 samples were acute and others convalescent; all came from the United States, Italy and Spain.

This table comes from immunoSEQ multiplex PCR, and its TCRdb copy is limited to in-frame clones, with some not included. The sample has more than 250,000 clones, 87% seen once. The study recruited people aged roughly 18 to 95 years across roughly 25 US areas. Trimming took off 2 bases at V and 4 bases at J, with 11 bases between the two ends. This CDR3 is 15 amino acids long. Per germline, CDR1 MNHNS and CDR2 SASEGT. Sequenced sample: PBMCs or T cells enriched from blood (not recorded which). The genes are TRBV6-1 and TRBJ1-4, with D uncertain. The receptor was isolated from a woman aged 25 to 39 who had recovered from COVID-19. CDR3 amino acids: CASSEFSTVNEKLFF. CDR3 DNA: TGTGCCAGCAGTGAATTTTCCACAGTTAATGAAAAACTGTTTTTT.